A single sample gave rise to the 12 T cell receptor beta chains below, sequenced in a study of identical twins. TCRdb re-called the 5' RACE reads with MiXCR, one entry per CDR3 protein. This table holds 400,000 to 600,000 distinct CDR3 sequences, approximately 20% found once. This sample also belongs to another study, concerning yellow fever vaccine responses in identical twins.

The sample consisted of CD4+ T cells sorted from blood. These receptors were obtained from a woman aged 18-29 years in good health.

The chain links TRBV6-1 to TRBJ2-7, with D possibly matching TRBD2 (6 bases). Germline lookup yields CDR1 MNHNS and CDR2 SASEGT. V was clipped by 4 bases and J by 7 bases, with 11 bases between them. The CDR3 runs 12 residues. The CDR3 here is CASSAQAGEQYF. The CDR3 region has the DNA TGTGCCAGCAGTGCACAGGCGGGGGAGCAGTACTTC.

J is TRBJ1-4 and V is TRBV20-1; D gene unclear. The V end lost 3 bases, the J end lost 6 bases, and 17 bases lay between the germline ends. The CDR3 loop spans 15 amino acids. Per the germline V gene, CDR1 is DFQATT and CDR2 is SNEGSKA (reference sequence). The CDR3 loop is CSASGDWVFHEKLFF. The CDR3 bases are TGCAGTGCTAGTGGGGATTGGGTCTTTCATGAAAAACTGTTTTTT.

This clonotype showed up just a few times. The chain employs TRBV7-3 and TRBJ2-1; D is possibly TRBD1 or TRBD2 (7 bases each). The CDR3 spans 12 residues. Germline loops: CDR1 SGHTA, CDR2 FQGTGA. The V end was cut by 2 bases, the J end by 10 bases, with 9 bases between. CDR3 sequence reads: CASSLQGGEQFF. The CDR3 DNA follows: TGTGCCAGCAGCTTACAGGGGGGGGAGCAGTTCTTC. The full variable domain, in which reference TRBV7-3 and TRBJ2-1 provide the parts outside the CDR3, is GAGVSQTPSNKVTEKGKYVELRCDPISGHTALYWYRQSLGQGPEFLIYFQGTGAADDSGLPNDRFFAVRPEGSVSTLKIQRTERGDSAVYLCASSLQGGEQFFGPGTRLTVL.

This clonotype was observed a handful of times. The chain recombines TRBV2 with TRBJ1-2; 9 bases are a match to TRBD1. Unmatched junction bases numbered 9, after V lost 6 bases and J lost 4 bases. Germline-derived CDR1 and CDR2 are SNHLY and FYNNEI. The CDR3 totals 15 residues. The CDR3 nucleotides read TGTGCCAGCAGCCCGGGACAGGGCGCGGGCTATGGCTACACCTTC. Translation: CASSPGQGAGYGYTF.

This clonotype was counted only a few times. The rearrangement uses TRBV12-3 or TRBV12-4 and TRBJ2-2; 7 positions match TRBD1. The CDR3 has 16 amino acids. With 2 bases clipped from V and 0 bases from J, the junction kept 3 bases outside the gene matches. CDR3 amino acids: CASSLFGTANTGELFF. CDR3 coding DNA: TGTGCCAGCAGTTTATTTGGGACAGCGAACACCGGGGAGCTGTTTTTT.

This clonotype has a handful of counts. The genes are TRBV5-5 and TRBJ2-1; D is ambiguous. Per germline, CDR1 SGHKS and CDR2 YYEKEE (reference sequence). The CDR3 has 12 amino acids. Trimming pared 0 bases from V and 10 bases from J, leaving 8 bases between. The CDR3 nucleotides read TGTGCCAGCAGCTTGGCCGCGGAGGAGCAGTTCTTC. Protein: CASSLAAEEQFF.

This clonotype has more than one count but fewer than ten. The chain has TRBV20-1 and TRBJ2-7, with a possible D match to TRBD2 (6 bases). Germline lookup yields CDR1 DFQATT and CDR2 SNEGSKA (reference sequence). The CDR3 is made up of 14 amino acids. The V end was cut by 2 bases, the J end by 5 bases, with 16 bases between. CDR3 in amino acids: CSARTTGVNHEQYF. In DNA form, the CDR3 reads TGCAGTGCTAGAACAACGGGAGTTAACCACGAGCAGTACTTC.

This clonotype was observed a few times. The chain links TRBV12-3 or TRBV12-4 to TRBJ1-1, with D perhaps matching TRBD1 (6 bases). V lost 5 bases to trimming and J lost 10 bases, with 14 bases between them. The CDR3 loop spans 12 amino acids. DNA of the CDR3: TGTGCCAGCAGTCTCAGACAGGTTGGAGCTTTCTTT. Its protein is CASSLRQVGAFF.

This clonotype turned up a few times. This chain links TRBV7-8 with TRBJ2-7; 7 bases align to TRBD2. Losses at the gene ends were 4 bases for V and 4 bases for J; bases not matched to a gene: 16. This CDR3 is 17 amino acids long. Per the germline V gene, CDR1 is SGHVS and CDR2 is FQNEAQ. The CDR3 sequence: CASSSNRGTMLLYEQYF. The CDR3 DNA reads as TGTGCCAGCAGCTCGAATCGCGGGACTATGTTGCTTTACGAGCAGTACTTC.

This sequence joins TRBV24-1 and TRBJ2-3; perhaps TRBD2 as D (7 bases). This CDR3 comprises 20 residues. Trimming stripped 0 bases from V and 0 bases from J, with 21 bases between. CDR1 is KGHDR and CDR2 is SFDVKD in the germline V gene. CDR3 protein: CATSDLHRGASALSTDTQYF. The CDR3 nucleotides read TGTGCCACCAGTGATTTGCATCGGGGGGCTTCGGCGCTGAGCACAGATACGCAGTATTTT.

This clonotype was recorded a few times. V gene TRBV12-3 or TRBV12-4 combines with J gene TRBJ2-1; D gene ambiguous. The CDR3 is 14 residues long. V was cut by 6 bases and J by 6 bases, with 15 bases left in between. CDR3 amino acids: CASRTYPYSNEQFF. CDR3 sequence (DNA): TGTGCCAGCAGGACCTACCCTTATTCCAATGAGCAGTTCTTC.

This clonotype was observed a few times. The chain carries TRBV7-9 and TRBJ2-1; 10 bases fit TRBD2. The germline V gene has CDR1 SEHNR and CDR2 FQNEAQ (reference sequence). Losses at the gene ends were 5 bases for V and 2 bases for J; bases not matched to a gene: 6. This CDR3 is built from 16 residues. DNA for the CDR3: TGTGCCAGCAGCCCCCGACTAGCGGGCCCCTACAATGAGCAGTTCTTC. Translation gives CASSPRLAGPYNEQFF.